This TCR beta chain was recorded in a study of T cell repertoires in cytomegalovirus infection. On the study more broadly: Based on public TCR beta signatures, there were indications of CMV infection and of a matching HLA type.

The CDR3 runs 14 residues. Looked up from germline, CDR1 is SGHNT and CDR2 is YYREEE (reference sequence). V lost 3 bases, J lost 6 bases, and 13 bases lay in between. TCRdb processed the reads anew with MiXCR; each CDR3 protein has one entry. The table has roughly 700,000 distinct CDR3 sequences, roughly a third seen once; the top ten hold about 20%. Regarding this clonotype: Its cognate antigen is unknown.

The chain links TRBV5-4 to TRBJ2-1; possibly TRBD2 for D (5 bases). Sequencing was performed on cultured PBMCs, taken from culture after CMV antigen stimulation. The TCR comes from a human donor in good health (CMV status not recorded). Some clones in this sample may be carry-over from other donors' samples. This CDR3 reads CASSYRGSSNEQFF. For the CDR3, the DNA is TGTGCCAGCAGCTACCGGGGTTCGAGCAATGAGCAGTTCTTC.